What follows are 20 T cell receptor beta chains derived from one specimen sequenced in a study of human T cells and chemical hapten exposure. Time point: pre-sensitization, week 0. Stated treatment: therapeutic diphenylcyclopropenone sensitization with weekly scalp DPC. Each CDR3 protein is one row after TCRdb ran MiXCR on the RACE reads. The sample contains more than 300,000 distinct CDR3 sequences, roughly 4.6% of which appear only once. The sample here was whole blood, taken in connection with sensitization to the hapten diphenylcyclopropenone (DPC). The source is a woman aged 45-65 years with alopecia areata. Some clones in this sample may be carry-over from other donors' samples.

This clonotype has just a few counts. This chain links TRBV7-9 with TRBJ2-1; D not resolved. This CDR3 comprises 13 residues. V dropped 5 bases and J dropped 8 bases, with 13 bases sitting between them. CDR1 and CDR2 from the germline V gene are SEHNR and FQNEAQ (reference sequence). The CDR3 bases are TGTGCCAGCAGCCGGACCCCCAAGGATGAGCAGTTCTTC. This translates into CASSRTPKDEQFF.

Only a few counts were recorded for this clonotype. The genes are TRBV27 and TRBJ1-1, with D perhaps matching TRBD1 (6 bases). This CDR3 contains 14 residues. CDR1 MNHEY and CDR2 SMNVEV come from the germline V gene (reference sequence). V dropped 4 bases and J dropped 4 bases, with 13 bases sitting between them. DNA of the CDR3: TGTGCCAGCAGTTCCATAGGGGGTACCACTGAAGCTTTCTTT. This sequence encodes CASSSIGGTTEAFF.

This clonotype occurred many times. The chain has TRBV5-1 and TRBJ2-3; perhaps D is TRBD1 or TRBD2 (5 bases each). CDR1 and CDR2 (germline): SGHRS, YFSETQ. Trimming pared 5 bases from V and 5 bases from J, leaving 9 bases between. The CDR3 totals 12 residues. CDR3 DNA sequence: TGCGCCAGCAGGCGAGGGGAAGATACGCAGTATTTT. Protein product: CASRRGEDTQYF.

The chain recombines TRBV12-3 or TRBV12-4 with TRBJ2-1, with D perhaps TRBD2 (6 bases). The CDR3 contains 14 residues. V was trimmed by 5 bases and J by 9 bases, leaving 17 bases between them. The CDR3 sequence: CASSQTRVGGEQFF. The CDR3 DNA reads TGTGCCAGCAGTCAGACTAGGGTGGGGGGTGAGCAGTTCTTC.

This clonotype was counted only a few times. The genes are TRBV20-1 and TRBJ2-7, with 10 bases aligning to TRBD2. Germline loops: CDR1 DFQATT, CDR2 SNEGSKA (reference sequence). This CDR3 has 14 amino acids. V shed 4 bases and J 2 bases; nucleotides not matched to a gene: 5. CDR3 coding DNA: TGCAGTGCTAAGACTAGCGGGCTGCCCTACGAGCAGTACTTC. This encodes CSAKTSGLPYEQYF.

J is TRBJ2-7 and V is TRBV27; TRBD2 might be the D (6 bases). Germline-derived CDR1 and CDR2 are MNHEY and SMNVEV (reference sequence). The ends were cut back, 5 bases at V and 2 bases at J, with 19 bases in the middle. This CDR3 comprises 16 residues. CDR3 nucleotide sequence: TGTGCCAGCAGTATTCGGGCCGGGGACTCACCCTACGAGCAGTACTTC. This encodes CASSIRAGDSPYEQYF.

Ten or more counts support this clonotype. J is TRBJ2-7 and V is TRBV27, with D tentatively TRBD1 or TRBD2 (5 bases each). Germline V gene sequence: CDR1 MNHEY, CDR2 SMNVEV (reference sequence). Trimming took 7 bases from V and 5 from J, leaving 18 bases between them. The CDR3 has 14 residues. CDR3 amino acids: CASKQAGTVDEQYF. The CDR3 DNA reads TGTGCCAGCAAACAGGCAGGGACGGTCGACGAGCAGTACTTC.

This clonotype has ten or more counts. This chain connects TRBV6-5 to TRBJ2-7; the match to TRBD1 covers 9 bases. The CDR3 contains 16 residues. CDR1 and CDR2 from the germline V gene are MNHEY and SVGAGI. The V gene end was trimmed by 4 bases and the J gene end by 7 bases; junction bases not matched to a gene: 14. The CDR3 spells CASSSPSGQGPLEQYF. The CDR3 DNA reads as TGTGCCAGCAGTTCCCCCTCGGGACAGGGTCCGTTGGAGCAGTACTTC.

The chain employs TRBV2 and TRBJ2-3; 8 positions match TRBD2. The V and J ends lost 6 bases and 2 bases, in that order; junction bases with no gene match: 4. CDR1 and CDR2 (germline): SNHLY, FYNNEI. This CDR3 is 14 amino acids long. This CDR3 is CASRGGGLTDTQYF. The CDR3 region has the DNA TGTGCCAGCAGAGGCGGGGGGCTCACAGATACGCAGTATTTT.

This clonotype was detected ten times or more. The chain links TRBV9 to TRBJ1-6; the D gene is possibly TRBD1 (5 bases). V was shortened by 2 bases and J by 3 bases, with 9 bases between the two germline ends. Germline V gene lookup returns CDR1 SGDLS and CDR2 YYNGEE. CDR3 length: 15 amino acids. This chain's CDR3 is CASSVTDSYNSPLHF. CDR3 DNA sequence: TGTGCCAGCAGCGTCACCGACAGCTATAATTCACCCCTCCACTTT.

The table lists this clonotype with many counts. V gene TRBV12-3 or TRBV12-4 combines with J gene TRBJ2-1; 7 bases match TRBD2. V was pared by 6 bases and J by 8 bases, with 10 bases of the junction left unmatched. The CDR3 has 14 residues. The CDR3 sequence is CASRPRTRRHEQFF. CDR3 DNA sequence: TGTGCCAGCAGGCCTAGGACTAGGAGACATGAGCAGTTCTTC.

J is TRBJ1-2 and V is TRBV5-1; D gene ambiguous. CDR1 SGHRS and CDR2 YFSETQ come from the germline V gene. There are 15 residues in the CDR3. V shed 3 bases and J shed 5 bases, with 17 bases lying between them. CDR3 nucleotide sequence: TGCGCCAGCAGCTCCGGACCAGTCGGCGGGTATGGCTACACCTTC. It specifies CASSSGPVGGYGYTF.

This clonotype was detected many times. This sequence joins TRBV28 and TRBJ2-1, with D maybe TRBD2 (6 bases). Germline lookup yields CDR1 MDHEN and CDR2 SYDVKM. V gave up 2 bases and J gave up 7 bases, with 9 bases separating them. This CDR3 has 13 amino acids. CDR3 residues: CASSLAGRNEQFF. The CDR3 bases are TGTGCCAGCAGTTTAGCGGGAAGAAATGAGCAGTTCTTC.

This clonotype was recorded many times. The V and J genes are TRBV3-1 and TRBJ2-2; the D is unclear. This CDR3 comprises 14 residues. V lost 1 base to trimming and J lost 4 bases, with 7 bases between them. Germline V gene data show CDR1 as LGHDT and CDR2 as YNNKEL (reference sequence). CDR3 in amino acids: CASSQGLLTGELFF. Written as DNA, the CDR3 is TGTGCCAGCAGCCAAGGACTGCTCACCGGGGAGCTGTTTTTT.

This clonotype was picked up a small number of times. The rearrangement joins TRBV20-1 to TRBJ2-3; TRBD2 might be the D (6 bases). V lost 6 bases, J lost 5 bases, and 21 bases lay in between. CDR3 length equals 15 residues. The V gene's germline CDR1 is DFQATT and CDR2 SNEGSKA (reference sequence). CDR3 region: CSASPPTGEVDTQYF. The CDR3 nucleotides read TGCAGTGCCAGTCCACCAACGGGAGAGGTAGATACGCAGTATTTT.

This sequence joins TRBV20-1 and TRBJ2-7; D is unclear. V dropped 5 bases and J dropped 7 bases, with 12 bases sitting between them. The CDR3 is made up of 11 amino acids. The germline V gene has CDR1 DFQATT and CDR2 SNEGSKA (reference sequence). The CDR3 bases are TGCAGTGCTCCGACTTTCGGTGAGCAGTACTTC. It codes for CSAPTFGEQYF.

The chain links TRBV20-1 to TRBJ1-1; TRBD1 matches at 9 bases. CDR1 is DFQATT, CDR2 SNEGSKA, per germline (reference sequence). With 4 bases clipped from V and 7 bases from J, the junction kept 7 bases outside the gene matches. This CDR3 comprises 13 residues. In nucleotides, the CDR3 is TGCAGTGCTAAAACCGACAGGGGGGGTGAAGCTTTCTTT. The encoded protein is CSAKTDRGGEAFF.

This clonotype was observed a handful of times. It is likely a read error, because the conserved phenylalanine at the end of the CDR3 is missing. The CDR3 is CASRRGNTGELFL. The DNA for the CDR3 is TGTGCCAGCAGAAGGGGGAACACCGGGGAGCTGTTTTTG. The V and J genes are TRBV5-4 and TRBJ2-2; a possible D gene is TRBD1 (5 bases). The V end lost 5 bases, the J end lost 1 base, and 6 bases lay between the germline ends. CDR1 and CDR2 (germline): SGHNT, YYREEE (reference sequence). The CDR3 runs 13 residues.

This clonotype was counted ten times or more. This chain's CDR3 is CASSPNLLSYEQYF. The CDR3 DNA sequence: TGTGCCAGCAGCCCTAATCTGCTCTCCTACGAGCAGTACTTC. The rearrangement uses TRBV6-1 and TRBJ2-7; D not certain. This CDR3 region has 14 residues. In germline, CDR1 is MNHNS, CDR2 SASEGT. V was pared by 6 bases and J by 0 bases, with 12 bases between.

The chain joins TRBV29-1 to TRBJ2-5; D uncertain. The germline V and J ends were trimmed by 4 bases and 4 bases, with 13 bases remaining between them. Germline V gives CDR1 SQVTM, CDR2 ANQGSEA. The length of the CDR3 is 13 residues. The CDR3 is CSVGLILGETQYF. CDR3 in DNA: TGCAGCGTTGGCCTGATCCTGGGAGAGACCCAGTACTTC.